This T cell receptor (beta chain) is drawn from a study of cytomegalovirus exposure and HLA in healthy donors. General observations from the study: Analyzed later, most CMV-associated TCR beta chains appeared HLA-restricted. As a later analysis showed, a missense DCLRE1C variant was linked to trimming of TCR beta V- and J-genes. Equally common other TCR beta chains were less clonally expanded than HLA-associated ones, a later analysis found.

Comments on this clone: Its antigen is still unknown.

Donors likely had unrecorded immune exposures despite being nominally healthy when sampled. This PCR relied on a set of 60 Vbeta primers and 13 Jbeta primers. Sequencing used immunoSEQ multiplex PCR; TCRdb keeps in-frame clones, though not all of them. Among 90,000 or so clones listed, over 55% were seen once. Germline CDR1 is MNHEY and CDR2 is SVGAGI. The CDR3 extends over 13 amino acids. Germline trimming cut 5 bases from V and 7 bases from J; bases unmatched to any gene: 7. The V call is TRBV6-5, the J call TRBJ2-7; 8 bases line up with TRBD1. This receptor was identified in a woman aged 18-29 years in good health and CMV-seropositive. Sequenced sample: PBMCs. CDR3 sequence reads: CASSKTGAVEQYF. For the CDR3, the DNA is TGTGCCAGCAGTAAGACAGGGGCGGTTGAGCAGTACTTC.